This T cell receptor beta chain was sequenced during a study of shared clonotypes between healthy human individuals. TCRdb's table, derived via immunoSEQ multiplex PCR, lists solely in-frame clones and lacks some. The sample shows approximately 2.1 million clones, more than 85% of them seen only once. Trimming stripped 5 bases from V and 5 bases from J, with 7 bases between. Germline values: CDR1 SEHNR, CDR2 FQNEAQ (reference sequence). The CDR3 length is 12 residues. Notes on this clone: This may be a read error, as it is one base from a much larger clone.

The sample was naive CD4+ T cells from PBMCs. The subset: CD45RA+ positively selected. This sequence joins TRBV7-9 and TRBJ1-5; unclear D gene. The clonotype comes from a man aged 18 to 29 in good health. Some clones in this sample may be carry-over from other donors' samples. CDR3 in DNA: TGTGCCAGCAGCCGGGTGGATCAGCCCCAGCATTTT. Translating it yields CASSRVDQPQHF.